This is a list of T cell receptor beta chains from one sample in a study of cytomegalovirus exposure and HLA in healthy donors. Sequencing was performed with immunoSEQ multiplex PCR; in TCRdb, only in-frame clones are kept and a portion is missing. The data hold roughly 130,000 clones, with less than 80% observed a single time. The source material was PBMCs. The receptors originated from a woman aged 45-60 years in good health and CMV-seropositive. CDR3s include the opening cysteine and the closing phenylalanine or tryptophan.

cdr3_length,v_call,j_call,cdr3_aa
15,TRBV6-5,TRBJ1-2,CASTRGAGEDYGYTF
15,TRBV27,TRBJ2-5,CASSPFRGGSETQYF
15,TRBV7-9,TRBJ2-7,CASSLVKGEPYEQYF
15,TRBV7-2,TRBJ2-5,CASSEGIGGQETQYF
14,TRBV15,TRBJ1-6,CATSRDLSGSPLHF
15,TRBV7-2,TRBJ1-2,CASSLQSDTTYGYTF
13,TRBV5-6,TRBJ1-5,CASSGGVHQPQHF
17,TRBV7-8,TRBJ1-5,CASSLRRTEYSNQPQHF
15,TRBV6-1,TRBJ2-7,CASSATSGGAGEQYF
14,TRBV30,TRBJ2-2,CAWSVTPDTGELFF